Sequencing of this TCR beta chain was carried out in a study of T cell responses to AZD1222 COVID-19 vaccine. General study findings and limits: Donor demographics were predominantly white British with a female majority; clonal diversity may be underestimated.

CDR3 size: 16 residues. With V trimmed by 0 bases and J by 2 bases, 4 bases remained unmatched. Per germline, CDR1 SGHRS and CDR2 YFSETQ. Remarks on this clone: The antigen remains unidentified.

Here immunoSEQ multiplex PCR was the method, and the copy in TCRdb shows in-frame clones only, minus some. The data show 85,000 to 130,000 clones, 89% seen once. The chain links TRBV5-1 to TRBJ2-3; TRBD2 matches at 9 bases. The sequence came from an adult in good health. Material: peripheral blood, obtained on day 0 of AZD1222 vaccination. The CDR3 DNA reads as TGCGCCAGCAGCTTGGTACTAGCGGGTACCACAGATACGCAGTATTTT. Amino acid sequence: CASSLVLAGTTDTQYF.